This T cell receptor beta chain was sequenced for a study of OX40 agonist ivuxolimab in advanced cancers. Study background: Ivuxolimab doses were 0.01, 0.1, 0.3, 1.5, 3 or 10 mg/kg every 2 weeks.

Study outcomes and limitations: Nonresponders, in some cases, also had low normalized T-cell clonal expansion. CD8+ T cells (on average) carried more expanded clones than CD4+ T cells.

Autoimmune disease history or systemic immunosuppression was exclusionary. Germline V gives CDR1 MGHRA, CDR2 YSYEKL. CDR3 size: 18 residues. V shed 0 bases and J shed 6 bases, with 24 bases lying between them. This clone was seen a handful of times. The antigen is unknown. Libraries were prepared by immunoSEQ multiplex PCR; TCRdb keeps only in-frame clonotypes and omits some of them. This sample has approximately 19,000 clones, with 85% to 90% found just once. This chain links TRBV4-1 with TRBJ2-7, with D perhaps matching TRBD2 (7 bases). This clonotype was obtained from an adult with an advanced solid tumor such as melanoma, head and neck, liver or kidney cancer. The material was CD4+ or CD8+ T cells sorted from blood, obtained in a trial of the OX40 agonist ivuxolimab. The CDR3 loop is CASSQDPPAGARSPEQYF. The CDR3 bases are TGCGCCAGCAGCCAAGATCCGCCCGCGGGGGCCCGATCTCCCGAGCAGTACTTC.